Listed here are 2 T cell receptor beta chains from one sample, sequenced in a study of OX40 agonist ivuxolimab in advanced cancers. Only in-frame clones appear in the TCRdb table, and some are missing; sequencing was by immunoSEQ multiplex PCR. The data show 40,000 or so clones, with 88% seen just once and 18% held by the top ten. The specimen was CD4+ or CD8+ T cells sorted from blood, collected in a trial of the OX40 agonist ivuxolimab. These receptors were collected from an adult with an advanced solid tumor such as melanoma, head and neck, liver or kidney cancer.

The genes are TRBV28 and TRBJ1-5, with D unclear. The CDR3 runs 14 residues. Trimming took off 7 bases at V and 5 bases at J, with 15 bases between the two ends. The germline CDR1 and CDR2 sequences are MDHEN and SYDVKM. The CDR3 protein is CASTPPWRDQPQHF. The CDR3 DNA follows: TGTGCCAGCACCCCTCCCTGGCGGGATCAGCCCCAGCATTTT. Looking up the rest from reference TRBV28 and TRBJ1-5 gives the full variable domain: DVKVTQSSRYLVKRTGEKVFLECVQDMDHENMFWYRQDPGLGLRLIYFSYDVKMKEKGDIPEGYSVSREKKERFSLILESASTNQTSMYLCASTPPWRDQPQHFGDGTRLSIL.

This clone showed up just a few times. The CDR3 spells CASSPMSSYEQYV. CDR3 DNA: TGTGCCAGCAGCCCAATGAGCTCCTACGAGCAGTACGTC. The chain joins TRBV7-9 to TRBJ2-7; unclear D gene. Germline V lookup: CDR1 SEHNR, CDR2 FQNEAQ (reference sequence). With 5 bases removed from V and 0 bases from J, the gap between germline ends came to 8 bases. The CDR3 spans 13 residues.